This T cell receptor beta chain was identified during a study of CD8 T cells in ankylosing spondylitis. The table lists this clonotype with a few counts. What it binds is unknown. V gave up 5 bases and J gave up 0 bases; unmatched junction bases: 6. The germline CDR1 and CDR2 sequences are MNHEY and SMNVEV (reference sequence). CDR3 size: 15 residues. Findings and limits, study-wide: Roughly 8 highly homologous variants formed a TCR beta motif that appeared characteristic of ankylosing spondylitis blood. Peripheral blood samples showed relatively rare disease-linked clones, and these clones were CD8+. Matched ankylosing spondylitis synovial fluid reportedly contained a significantly enriched population of disease-linked clones. Earlier reports found some motif variants in synovial fluid and blood in reactive arthritis.

TCR beta libraries were made by quantitative 5'-RACE with molecular barcodes. TCRdb passed the 5' RACE reads through MiXCR, listing each CDR3 protein once. The sample yields 650,000 to 800,000 distinct CDR3 sequences, around a fifth seen once. The sequence derives from a male donor with ankylosing spondylitis. Sequencing was done on a sample of blood, either unsorted or a sorted T cell fraction (not recorded which). The chain links TRBV27 to TRBJ2-7; TRBD2 matches 8 bases. The CDR3 DNA reads as TGTGCCAGCAGTATAACCGGGACTAGCTCCTACGAGCAGTACTTC. It codes for CASSITGTSSYEQYF.